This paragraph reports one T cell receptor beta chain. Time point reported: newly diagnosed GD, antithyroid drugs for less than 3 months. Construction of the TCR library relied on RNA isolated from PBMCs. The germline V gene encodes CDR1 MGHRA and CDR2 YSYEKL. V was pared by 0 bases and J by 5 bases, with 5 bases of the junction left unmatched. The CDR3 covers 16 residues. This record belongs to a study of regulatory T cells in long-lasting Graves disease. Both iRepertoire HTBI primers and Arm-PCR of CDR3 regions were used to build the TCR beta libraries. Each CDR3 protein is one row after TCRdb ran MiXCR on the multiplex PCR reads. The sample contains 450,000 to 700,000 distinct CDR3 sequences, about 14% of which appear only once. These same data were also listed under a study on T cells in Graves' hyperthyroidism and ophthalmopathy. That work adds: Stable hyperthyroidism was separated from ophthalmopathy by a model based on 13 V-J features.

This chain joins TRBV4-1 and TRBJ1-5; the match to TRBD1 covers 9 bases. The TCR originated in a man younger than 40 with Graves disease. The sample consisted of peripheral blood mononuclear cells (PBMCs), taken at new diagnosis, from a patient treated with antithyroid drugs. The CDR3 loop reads CASSQDETGGDQPQHF. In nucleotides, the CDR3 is TGCGCCAGCAGCCAAGATGAGACAGGGGGGGATCAGCCCCAGCATTTT.